A single sample is the source of the 20 T cell receptor beta chains below, sequenced in a study of OX40 agonist ivuxolimab in advanced cancers. The method behind the library was the immunoSEQ multiplex PCR assay. The immuneACCESS repertoire file appears here via TCRdb, limited to in-frame rearrangements. These files lack a portion of the clones; in checked studies, under half of the deficit traces to unresolved V genes, and the cause of the others is not known. This sample is represented by 45,000 to 55,000 clones; approximately 79% of them were singletons. Of the sample, more than 1.5% falls within the top ten clones. The sequences come from CD4+ or CD8+ T cells sorted from blood, collected in a trial of the OX40 agonist ivuxolimab. The receptors come from an adult with an advanced solid tumor such as melanoma, head and neck, liver or kidney cancer.

This sequence joins TRBV29-1 and TRBJ2-2; possible D gene TRBD2, 5 bases. The V gene lost 6 bases and the J gene lost 5 bases, with 10 bases spanning the gap. This CDR3 region has 12 residues. The germline V gene has CDR1 SQVTM and CDR2 ANQGSEA. The CDR3 bases are TGCAGCGTGGTTGGGAGAACCGGGGAGCTGTTTTTT. It specifies CSVVGRTGELFF.

V usage is TRBV28 and J usage is TRBJ1-5, with TRBD1 as a possible D gene (6 bases). Germline lookup yields CDR1 MDHEN and CDR2 SYDVKM. This CDR3 comprises 12 residues. V was shortened by 8 bases and J by 4 bases, with 9 bases between the two germline ends. Written as DNA, the CDR3 is TGTGCCAGCGGGGGGGCGAATCAGCCCCAGCATTTT. This gives the protein CASGGANQPQHF.

The rearrangement links TRBV1 to TRBJ1-1; TRBD1, as called in the table, went unchecked against the DNA. TRBV1 is described as a pseudogene. The CDR3 extends over 16 amino acids. The CDR3 protein is CTSSQEHRDKNTEAFF. The CDR3 region has the DNA TGCACCAGCAGCCAAGAACACAGGGACAAGAACACTGAAGCTTTCTTT.

CDR3 DNA sequence: TGTGCCAGCAGCTTAGGAGCGGGACGGGGAACCTACGAGCAGTACTTC. This gives the protein CASSLGAGRGTYEQYF. The chain joins TRBV11-3 to TRBJ2-7, with 7 nucleotides matching TRBD2. The J segment lost 2 bases and the V segment lost 1 base, leaving 8 bases of the junction unmatched. Germline V gives CDR1 SGHNT, CDR2 YENEEA. The length of the CDR3 is 16 residues.

The rearrangement joins TRBV28 to TRBJ1-5; D might be TRBD1 (5 bases). Germline lookup yields CDR1 MDHEN and CDR2 SYDVKM. The CDR3 is 18 residues long. Trimming stripped 5 bases from V and 7 bases from J, with 27 bases between. The CDR3 nucleotides are TGTGCCAGCAGTATCCCACTGGGATGGGGGGGTGGAGGACAGCCCCAGCATTTT. This translates into CASSIPLGWGGGGQPQHF.

This clone was observed a single time. The J gene is TRBJ2-7, the V gene TRBV6-1, with D uncertain. The ends were cut back, 7 bases at V and 4 bases at J, with 17 bases in the middle. This CDR3 region has 14 residues. Germline V gene data show CDR1 as MNHNS and CDR2 as SASEGT. For the CDR3, the DNA is TGTGCCAGCAAGAGCGAGTGGGTGGTTTACGAGCAGTACTTC. It translates to CASKSEWVVYEQYF.

CDR3: CASSPQGPYEQYF. DNA for the CDR3: TGTGCCAGCAGTCCGCAGGGGCCCTACGAGCAGTACTTC. The J gene is TRBJ2-7, the V gene TRBV28; perhaps TRBD1 as D (6 bases). Looked up from germline, CDR1 is MDHEN and CDR2 is SYDVKM. The CDR3 contains 13 residues. Trimming cost V 5 bases and J 2 bases, with 10 bases left between them.

This clone was recorded once. J is TRBJ2-2 and V is TRBV5-4, with 9 bases that match TRBD2. The germline gives CDR1 SGHNT, CDR2 YYREEE (reference sequence). The CDR3 contains 16 residues. Trimming took 5 bases from V and 5 from J; bases not matched to a gene: 10. Here the CDR3 DNA reads TGTGCCAGCAGACCTTCAGCGGGAGGAGTAACCGGGGAGCTGTTTTTT. It specifies CASRPSAGGVTGELFF.

The chain couples TRBV19 to TRBJ2-3; D not resolved. Germline values: CDR1 LNHDA, CDR2 SQIVND (reference sequence). The CDR3 is made up of 16 amino acids. Trimming removed 1 base from V and 4 bases from J, with 15 bases in between. The CDR3 coding sequence is TGTGCCAGTAGTATAGGTGATCGGCTTTCGGCAGATACGCAGTATTTT. Residues: CASSIGDRLSADTQYF.

V usage is TRBV11-2 and J usage is TRBJ2-2, with unresolved D. CDR1 is SGHAT, CDR2 FQNNGV, per germline. The CDR3 contains 14 residues. V shed 0 bases and J shed 6 bases, with 8 bases lying between them. CDR3: CASSLDRLAGELFF. In DNA form, the CDR3 reads TGTGCCAGCAGCTTAGATCGCCTGGCCGGGGAGCTGTTTTTT. Drawing the rest from reference TRBV11-2 and TRBJ2-2, the complete variable domain is EAGVAQSPRYKIIEKRQSVAFWCNPISGHATLYWYQQILGQGPKLLIQFQNNGVVDDSQLPKDRFSAERLKGVDSTLKIQPAKLEDSAVYLCASSLDRLAGELFFGEGSRLTVL.

The chain joins TRBV27 to TRBJ1-1; no definite D call. The CDR3 is 15 amino acids. Germline V gene sequence: CDR1 MNHEY, CDR2 SMNVEV (reference sequence). V was trimmed by 0 bases and J by 1 base, leaving 9 bases between them. CDR3 nucleotide sequence: TGTGCCAGCAGTTTATCGGGGATACAGAACACTGAAGCTTTCTTT. Encoded protein: CASSLSGIQNTEAFF.

The chain is built from TRBV4-1 and TRBJ2-5; no clear D. Trimming stripped 0 bases from V and 1 base from J, with 6 bases between. The CDR3 runs to 14 residues. Germline V gene lookup returns CDR1 MGHRA and CDR2 YSYEKL. CDR3 DNA sequence: TGCGCCAGCAGCCAAGAAACTATCCAAGAGACCCAGTACTTC. Amino acid sequence: CASSQETIQETQYF.

The chain employs TRBV10-3 and TRBJ1-5; perhaps TRBD1 as D (5 bases). The germline V gene has CDR1 ENHRY and CDR2 SYGVKD. The V and J ends lost 4 bases and 0 bases respectively, with 10 bases between them. There are 15 residues in the CDR3. CDR3 bases: TGTGCCATCAGTGGGGGGTCGGATAGCAATCAGCCCCAGCATTTT. It codes for CAISGGSDSNQPQHF.

Here the CDR3 DNA reads TGTGCCAGCAGCCCGACAGCGGAGGGGTTCAATGAGCAGTTCTTC. Its translation is CASSPTAEGFNEQFF. The gene calls are TRBV7-3 and TRBJ2-1, with TRBD2 as a possible D gene (6 bases). Trimming stripped 5 bases from V and 6 bases from J, with 17 bases between. The CDR3 length is 15 residues. The germline gives CDR1 SGHTA, CDR2 FQGTGA.

The chain uses TRBV7-2 and TRBJ2-1; 8 bases map to TRBD2. V lost 2 bases to trimming and J lost 7 bases; unmatched junction nucleotides: 4. From germline, CDR1 is SGHTA and CDR2 FQGNSA. CDR3 length: 14 amino acids. The CDR3 loop reads CASSLMREENEQFF. CDR3 bases: TGTGCCAGCAGCTTAATGCGGGAGGAGAATGAGCAGTTCTTC.

The chain joins TRBV15 to TRBJ1-5, with unresolved D. Between the trimmed V and J ends, which lost 0 bases and 11 bases, there was a span of 8 bases. The CDR3 loop spans 12 amino acids. Per germline, CDR1 LNHNV and CDR2 YYDKDF (reference sequence). CDR3 sequence: CATSRDDRAQHF. CDR3 nucleotide sequence: TGTGCCACCAGCAGAGACGATCGGGCCCAGCATTTT.

V gene TRBV7-2 combines with J gene TRBJ2-5; no definite D call. The J call may be faulty, since TRBJ2-7 better matches the DNA end. The CDR3 consists of 11 residues. Germline V gene lookup returns CDR1 SGHTA and CDR2 FQGNSA. CDR3 nucleotide sequence: TGTGCCAGCAGCCTCTACTACGAGCAGTACTTC. Translation: CASSLYYEQYF.

The chain couples TRBV19 to TRBJ2-3; D ambiguous. V was clipped by 0 bases and J by 4 bases, with 8 bases between them. The CDR3 loop spans 14 amino acids. Germline CDR1 and CDR2: LNHDA and SQIVND (reference sequence). In DNA, the CDR3 is TGTGCCAGTAGTATAGAGCTTCAATCAGATACGCAGTATTTT. Translating gives CASSIELQSDTQYF.

V and J are TRBV19 and TRBJ1-5, with TRBD1 matching 8 bases. V was clipped by 5 bases and J by 1 base; unmatched bases: 7. This CDR3 comprises 16 residues. Germline lookup yields CDR1 LNHDA and CDR2 SQIVND (reference sequence). For the CDR3, the DNA is TGTGCCAGTAGTTTCGGACAGGGATACAGCAATCAGCCCCAGCATTTT. Translating gives CASSFGQGYSNQPQHF.

This chain's CDR3 is CASSWGQGASQPQHF. In DNA, the CDR3 is TGTGCCAGCAGCTGGGGACAGGGGGCTAGTCAGCCCCAGCATTTT. This chain links TRBV28 with TRBJ1-5; TRBD1 agrees at 12 bases. CDR1 and CDR2 from the germline V gene are MDHEN and SYDVKM. The J segment lost 6 bases and the V segment lost 6 bases, leaving 6 bases of the junction unmatched. The CDR3 sequence is 15 residues long. The whole variable domain, filled in from reference TRBV28 and TRBJ1-5, reads DVKVTQSSRYLVKRTGEKVFLECVQDMDHENMFWYRQDPGLGLRLIYFSYDVKMKEKGDIPEGYSVSREKKERFSLILESASTNQTSMYLCASSWGQGASQPQHFGDGTRLSIL.